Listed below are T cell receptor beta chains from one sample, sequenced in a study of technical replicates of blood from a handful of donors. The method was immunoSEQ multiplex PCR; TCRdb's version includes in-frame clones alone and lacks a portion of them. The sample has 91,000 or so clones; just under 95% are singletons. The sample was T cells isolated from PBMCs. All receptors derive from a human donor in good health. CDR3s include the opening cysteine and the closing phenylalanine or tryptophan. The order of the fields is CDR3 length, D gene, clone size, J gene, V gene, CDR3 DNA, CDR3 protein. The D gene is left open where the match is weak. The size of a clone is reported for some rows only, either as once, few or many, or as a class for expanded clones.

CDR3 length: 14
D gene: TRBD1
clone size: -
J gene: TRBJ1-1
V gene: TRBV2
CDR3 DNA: TGTGCCAGCAGTGGACAGGGGGCGAACACTGAAGCTTTCTTT
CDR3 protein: CASSGQGANTEAFF

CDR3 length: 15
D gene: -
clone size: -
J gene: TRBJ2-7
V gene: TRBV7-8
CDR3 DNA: TGTGCCAGCAGCGAGCCAGGGATGCACTCCTACGAGCAGTACTTC
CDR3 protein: CASSEPGMHSYEQYF

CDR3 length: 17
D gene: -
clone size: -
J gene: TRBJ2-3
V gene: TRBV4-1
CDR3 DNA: TGCGCCAGCAGCCAAGAGTCGGGAGCGGGCCGCACAGATACGCAGTATTTT
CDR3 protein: CASSQESGAGRTDTQYF

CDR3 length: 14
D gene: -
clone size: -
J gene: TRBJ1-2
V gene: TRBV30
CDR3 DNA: TGTGCCTGGAGTGTATTGCGGGCCTCCGATGGCTACACCTTC
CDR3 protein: CAWSVLRASDGYTF

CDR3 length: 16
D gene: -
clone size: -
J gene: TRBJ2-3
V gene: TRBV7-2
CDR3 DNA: TGTGCCAGCAGCTTAGCGGGGGGACCCGGCACAGATACGCAGTATTTT
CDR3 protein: CASSLAGGPGTDTQYF

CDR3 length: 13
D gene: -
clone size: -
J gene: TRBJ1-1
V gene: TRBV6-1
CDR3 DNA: TGTGCCAGCAGTGATATTCTTTACACTGAAGCTTTCTTT
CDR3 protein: CASSDILYTEAFF

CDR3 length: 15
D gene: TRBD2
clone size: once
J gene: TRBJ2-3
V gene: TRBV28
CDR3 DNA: TGTGCCAGCAGTTGGACTAGCGGGGACACAGATACGCAGTATTTT
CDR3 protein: CASSWTSGDTDTQYF

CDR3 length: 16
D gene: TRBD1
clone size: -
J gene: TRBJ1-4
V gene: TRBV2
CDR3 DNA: TGTGCCACCTCCCGGGACAGGCCTAATCCTAATGAAAAACTGTTTTTT
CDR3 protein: CATSRDRPNPNEKLFF

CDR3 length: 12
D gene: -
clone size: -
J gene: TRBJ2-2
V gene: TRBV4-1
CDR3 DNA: TGCGCCAGCAGCCAAGCAGCCGGGGAGCTGTTTTTT
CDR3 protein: CASSQAAGELFF

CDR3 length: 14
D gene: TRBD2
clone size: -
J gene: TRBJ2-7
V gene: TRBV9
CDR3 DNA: TGTGCCAGCAGCGGGACTAGCGGGTCCTACGAGCAGTACTTC
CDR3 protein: CASSGTSGSYEQYF

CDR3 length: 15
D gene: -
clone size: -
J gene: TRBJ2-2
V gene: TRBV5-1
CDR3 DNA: TGCGCCAGCAGCTTGGGAGGGATTTTCACCGGGGAGCTGTTTTTT
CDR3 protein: CASSLGGIFTGELFF

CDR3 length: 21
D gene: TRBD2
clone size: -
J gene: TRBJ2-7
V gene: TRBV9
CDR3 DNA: TGTGCCAGCAGCCACCCAAACACACTACTAGCGGGAGGGCCGAAAGACTACGAGCAGTACTTC
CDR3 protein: CASSHPNTLLAGGPKDYEQYF

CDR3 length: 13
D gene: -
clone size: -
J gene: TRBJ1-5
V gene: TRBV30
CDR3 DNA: TGTGCCTGGGCCCAGGGGCAGAATCAGCCCCAGCATTTT
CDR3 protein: CAWAQGQNQPQHF

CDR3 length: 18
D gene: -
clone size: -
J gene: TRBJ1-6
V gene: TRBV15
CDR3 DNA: TGTGCCACCAGCAGAGTTTCAAACCGACAGGCTTATAATTCACCCCTCCACTTT
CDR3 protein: CATSRVSNRQAYNSPLHF

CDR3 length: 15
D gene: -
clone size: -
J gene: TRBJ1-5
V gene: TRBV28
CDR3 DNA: TGTGCCAGCAGTTTGACACAGGGCAGCAATCAGCCCCAGCATTTT
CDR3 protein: CASSLTQGSNQPQHF

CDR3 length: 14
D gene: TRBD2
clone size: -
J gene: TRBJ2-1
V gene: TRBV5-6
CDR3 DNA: TGTGCCAGCAGAGCGGGGTACTCCTACAATGAGCAGTTCTTC
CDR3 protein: CASRAGYSYNEQFF

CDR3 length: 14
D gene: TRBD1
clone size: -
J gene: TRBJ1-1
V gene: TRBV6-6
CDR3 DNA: TGTGCCAGCAGTCCACAGGGGGGCGTCACTGAAGCTTTCTTT
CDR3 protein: CASSPQGGVTEAFF

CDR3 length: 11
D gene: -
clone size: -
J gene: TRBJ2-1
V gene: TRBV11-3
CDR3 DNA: TGTGCCAGCAGCTTAGGCGGGGAGCAGTTCTTC
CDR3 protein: CASSLGGEQFF

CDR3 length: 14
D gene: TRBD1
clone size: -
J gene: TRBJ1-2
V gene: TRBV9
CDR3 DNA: TGTGCCAGCAGCGGAGACAGGGGATACTATGGCTACACCTTC
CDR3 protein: CASSGDRGYYGYTF

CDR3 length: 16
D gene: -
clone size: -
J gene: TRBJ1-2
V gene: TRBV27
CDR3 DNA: TGTGCCAGCAGTTTATCCCCTTACAGTGCTAACTATGGCTACACCTTC
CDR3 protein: CASSLSPYSANYGYTF

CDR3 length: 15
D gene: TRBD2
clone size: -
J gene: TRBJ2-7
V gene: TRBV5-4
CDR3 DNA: TGTGCCAGCAGCTTGGGAACGGGAGGCACCTACGAGCAGTACTTC
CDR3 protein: CASSLGTGGTYEQYF

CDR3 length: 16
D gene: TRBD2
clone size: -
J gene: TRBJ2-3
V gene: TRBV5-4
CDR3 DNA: TGTGCCAGCAGTTCGGGAGGGCCTAGGGACACAGATACGCAGTATTTT
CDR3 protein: CASSSGGPRDTDTQYF

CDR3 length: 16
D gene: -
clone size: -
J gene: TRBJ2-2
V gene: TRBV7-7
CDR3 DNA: TGTGCTAGCAGCTTCGGTAGATTAGAGAACACCGGGGAGCTGTTTTTT
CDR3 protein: CASSFGRLENTGELFF

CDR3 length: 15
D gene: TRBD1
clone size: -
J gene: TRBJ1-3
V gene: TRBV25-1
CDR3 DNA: TGTGCCAGCAGTGCCCGACAGGGAAACTTAAACACCATATATTTT
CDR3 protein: CASSARQGNLNTIYF

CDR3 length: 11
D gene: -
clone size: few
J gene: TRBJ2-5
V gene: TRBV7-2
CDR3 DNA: TGTGCCAGCAGCCTAAAAGAGACCCAGTACTTC
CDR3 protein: CASSLKETQYF

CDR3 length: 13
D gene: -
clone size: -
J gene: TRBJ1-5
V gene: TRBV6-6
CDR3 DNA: TGTGCCAGCACCCCTGGAGCCAATCAGCCCCAGCATTTT
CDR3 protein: CASTPGANQPQHF

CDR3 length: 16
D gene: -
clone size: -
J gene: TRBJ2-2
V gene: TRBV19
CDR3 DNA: TGTGCCAGTACCAACCGAGGGAGCGGGTACACCGGGGAGCTGTTTTTT
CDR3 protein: CASTNRGSGYTGELFF

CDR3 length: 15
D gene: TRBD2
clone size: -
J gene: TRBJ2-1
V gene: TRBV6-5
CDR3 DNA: TGTGCCAGCACCAGACCCTTAGCCGGGGGGAATGAGCAGTTCTTC
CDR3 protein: CASTRPLAGGNEQFF

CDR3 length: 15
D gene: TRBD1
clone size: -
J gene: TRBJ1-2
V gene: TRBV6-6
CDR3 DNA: TGTGCCAGCATGCTTGGACAGGGGATTAGCTATGGCTACACCTTC
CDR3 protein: CASMLGQGISYGYTF

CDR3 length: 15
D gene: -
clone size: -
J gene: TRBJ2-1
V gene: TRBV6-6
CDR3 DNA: TGTGCCAGCAGTTACTCCCTACCTAGCTACAATGAGCAGTTCTTC
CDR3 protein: CASSYSLPSYNEQFF

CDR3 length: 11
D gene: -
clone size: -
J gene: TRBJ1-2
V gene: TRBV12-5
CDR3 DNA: TGTGCTAGTGGTTCCATGGAGGGCTACACCTTC
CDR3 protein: CASGSMEGYTF

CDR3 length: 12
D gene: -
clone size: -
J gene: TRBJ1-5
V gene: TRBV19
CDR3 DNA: TGTGCCAGTAGTATAGCTGATCAGCCCCAGCATTTT
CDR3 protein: CASSIADQPQHF

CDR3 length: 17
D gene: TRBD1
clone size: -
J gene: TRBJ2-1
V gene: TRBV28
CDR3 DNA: TGTGCCACTGGGACAGGGCCTTTTGGGGGGTCCTACAATGAGCAGTTCTTC
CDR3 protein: CATGTGPFGGSYNEQFF

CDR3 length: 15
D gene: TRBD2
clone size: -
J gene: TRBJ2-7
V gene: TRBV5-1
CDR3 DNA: TGCGCCAGCAGCGTACTTAGCGGGAGTCCCTACGAGCAGTACTTC
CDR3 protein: CASSVLSGSPYEQYF

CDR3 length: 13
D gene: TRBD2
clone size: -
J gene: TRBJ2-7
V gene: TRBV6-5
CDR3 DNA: TGTGCCAGCAAACCGGGACTACGATACGAGCAGTACTTC
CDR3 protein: CASKPGLRYEQYF

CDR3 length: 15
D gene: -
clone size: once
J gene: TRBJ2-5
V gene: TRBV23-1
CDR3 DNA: TGCGCCAGCAGTCAATTAGGGGGAAACCAAGAGACCCAGTACTTC
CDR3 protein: CASSQLGGNQETQYF

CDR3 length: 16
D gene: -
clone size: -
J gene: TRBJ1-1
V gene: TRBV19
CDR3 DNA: TGTGCCAGTAGTATCACGGGGGGAGGAAGATATACTGAAGCTTTCTTT
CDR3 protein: CASSITGGGRYTEAFF

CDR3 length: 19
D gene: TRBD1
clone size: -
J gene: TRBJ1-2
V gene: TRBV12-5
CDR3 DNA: TGTGCTAGTGGTTTGGTTCCTTTTTTGGACAGGGCGAGTTTTTATGGCTACACCTTC
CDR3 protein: CASGLVPFLDRASFYGYTF

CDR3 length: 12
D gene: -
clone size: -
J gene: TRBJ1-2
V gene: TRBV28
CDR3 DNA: TGTGCCAGCAGTTTAGGAGAAGGAGGCTACACCTTC
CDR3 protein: CASSLGEGGYTF

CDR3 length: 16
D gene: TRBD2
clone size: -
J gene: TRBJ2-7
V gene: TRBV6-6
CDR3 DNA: TGTGCCAGCAGTTACTCGAGGACTAGCGGGAGCTACGAGCAGTACTTC
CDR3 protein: CASSYSRTSGSYEQYF